The rows below give T cell receptor beta chains drawn from one sample of a study of regulatory T cells in long-lasting Graves disease. TCRdb reprocessed the multiplex PCR reads with MiXCR, giving one entry per CDR3 protein. The sample holds about 620,000 distinct CDR3 sequences; approximately 15% are singletons and the top ten take 15% to 20%. These data were also filed under a second study, of T cells in Graves' hyperthyroidism and ophthalmopathy.

The sample consisted of peripheral blood mononuclear cells (PBMCs), taken at new diagnosis, from a patient treated with antithyroid drugs. These receptors came from a woman aged 30 to 39 with Graves disease. The CDR3 runs from the conserved cysteine through the conserved F or W. A D gene is named only where the DNA matches it firmly. Rows may omit the clone size; those that give it use once, few, many or a size class.

cdr3_length d_call clone_size j_call v_call cdr3_aa cdr3_nt
16 TRBD2 NA TRBJ2-3 TRBV7-9 CASSSSGNLRTDTQYF TGTGCCAGCAGCTCTAGCGGGAACCTGAGGACAGATACGCAGTATTTT
15 NA NA TRBJ1-5 TRBV6-2/TRBV6-3 CASKAVGGGSQPQHF TGTGCCAGCAAAGCGGTGGGGGGGGGGAGTCAGCCCCAGCATTTT
12 TRBD1 NA TRBJ1-1 TRBV2 CASSRQGMEAFF TGTGCCAGCAGTAGACAGGGGATGGAAGCTTTCTTT
12 TRBD2 NA TRBJ2-7 TRBV20-1 CSAGSGRPEQYF TGCAGTGCGGGTAGCGGGAGGCCCGAGCAGTACTTC
15 TRBD2 few TRBJ2-3 TRBV2 CASSQAGGGTDTQYF TGTGCCAGCAGCCAAGCGGGAGGAGGCACAGATACGCAGTATTTT
15 TRBD1 many TRBJ2-3 TRBV15 CATSRAGGRTDTQYF TGTGCCACCAGCAGGGCAGGGGGTCGGACAGATACGCAGTATTTT
15 NA many TRBJ1-2 TRBV2 CASSEAAHILDGYTF TGTGCCAGCAGTGAAGCGGCCCATATACTGGATGGCTACACCTTC
15 NA NA TRBJ1-1 TRBV11-2 CASSELQGVWTKAFF TGTGCCAGCAGCGAACTCCAGGGTGTGTGGACTAAAGCTTTCTTT
13 NA few TRBJ1-1 TRBV30 CAWKKGGNTEAFF TGTGCCTGGAAAAAGGGTGGGAACACTGAAGCTTTCTTT
15 NA NA TRBJ2-1 TRBV2 CASSDGLSSYSEQLF TGTGCCAGCAGTGATGGTCTCAGCTCCTACAGTGAGCAGCTCTTC
20 TRBD2 NA TRBJ2-1 TRBV7-9 CASSSPGGRTSGRTYNEQFF TGTGCCAGCAGCTCACCGGGCGGTAGGACTAGCGGGAGGACCTACAATGAGCAGTTCTTC
14 NA many TRBJ1-4 TRBV28 CASSFSRAQQKLFF TGTGCCAGCAGTTTCTCGCGCGCGCAGCAAAAACTGTTTTTT
14 NA few TRBJ2-7 TRBV6-1 CASSDWDRPGEQYF TGTGCCAGCAGTGACTGGGACCGGCCGGGCGAGCAGTACTTC
12 NA many TRBJ1-6 TRBV28 CASTQAKSPLHF TGTGCCAGCACACAGGCGAAATCACCCCTCCACTTT
15 NA NA TRBJ2-7 TRBV6-2/TRBV6-3 CASRSRDLSQWEQYF TGTGCCAGCAGATCTCGGGACCTTTCTCAATGGGAGCAGTACTTC
15 NA many TRBJ1-2 TRBV27 CASSLTRITMEGYTF TGTGCCAGCAGCCTGACTCGGATAACTATGGAGGGCTACACCTTC
15 NA many TRBJ1-1 TRBV7-6 CASSSPQGLNTEAFF TGTGCCAGCAGCTCCCCTCAGGGGTTGAACACTGAAGCTTTCTTT
13 NA NA TRBJ2-5 TRBV27 CASSRLYQETQYF TGTGCCAGCAGTCGACTGTACCAAGAGACCCAGTACTTC